This TCR beta chain stems from a study of siplizumab effects on memory and regulatory T cells. There are 15 residues in the CDR3. Between the trimmed V and J ends, which lost 0 bases and 7 bases, there was a span of 15 bases. Looked up from germline, CDR1 is LGHNA and CDR2 is YSLEER. Generated by immunoSEQ multiplex PCR, the TCRdb table keeps only in-frame clones and is missing some. The sample includes approximately 82,000 clones, around 90% of them seen just once. The V and J genes are TRBV4-3 and TRBJ1-2, with D hard to call. The sequence was collected from a human donor in good health. Source material: Tregs sorted from blood. CDR3 DNA sequence: TGCGCCAGCAGCCAAGATCGAGCCTCTGGAGGTGGCTACACCTTC. It is translated as CASSQDRASGGGYTF.